This T cell receptor beta chain originates from a study of shared T cell receptors in the human thymus (dated by TCRdb to about 2021). For context, the study as a whole: The study examined how self-reactive, shared T-cell receptor alpha chains are generated in the human thymus.

The CDR3, from cysteine to phenylalanine, totals 13 residues. The entry retains the CDR3 DNA only, 39 bases that are in frame from base 1. The germline V gene sets CDR1 to SGHDN and CDR2 to FVKESK. The V end loses 1 base and the J end loses 6 bases, and a stretch of 9 bases separates them. Libraries were made using the immunoSEQ multiplex PCR assay. Sourced from immuneACCESS, this table was stored by TCRdb with only in-frame sequences that have V and J called. A share of the clones is absent; for the studies checked, an unresolved V gene accounts for under half, and the remainder has no known explanation. For this sample there are some 760,000 clones; approximately 85% appear just once. Jointly, the top ten make up around 0.01% of the sample. In its sample, this clone was seen once. What this receptor recognizes is not known. Base quality data are lacking; no much larger clone is found one base away.

These data are also associated with another study on human thymus T cells. As noted in the second study: In Finland, the donors were immunologically healthy infants who were having open corrective cardiac surgery for congenital heart defects. Thymus tissue was collected as surgical resects that were removed during corrective cardiac surgery. V and J gene segment usage appeared biased in both thymic and peripheral blood repertoires. Highly overlapping thymic TCR repertoires among unrelated individuals were reported in the related research. The study characterized TCR alpha and beta repertoires from under 10 infant thymus samples and a few related peripheral blood samples. Donor ages ranging from about 6 to 250 days were recorded, and about six male and two female infants were included in the cohort. Thymocytes were mechanically released from the tissue and were stored as pellets of 10-30 million cells at -70 degrees C. A QIAsymphony instrument was used to extract genomic DNA from the frozen cell pellets. The immunoSEQ multiplex PCR assay was used to amplify the TCRB and TCRAD loci from a standardized amount of quality-controlled genomic DNA. The amplicons spanned the V(D)J region and were long enough to cover the CDR3 and allow V and J genes to be identified. The amplicons were sequenced on an Illumina platform via the commercial immunoSEQ service. Primer bias and sequencing errors were corrected using previously described methods, and TCRAD and TCRB definitions followed the IMGT database. Repertoires were analysed with immunoSEQ Analyzer 3.0 and VDJTools, covering basic statistics, V/J segment usage, diversity estimates, rarefaction and pairwise overlap. Chao1, ChaoE, Efron-Thisted, Shannon and inverse Simpson indices were used to estimate diversity, which was also estimated on datasets down-sampled to the smallest sample. For repertoire overlap, CDR3 nucleotide sequence, V gene and J gene had to match strictly, and clustering was done by Jaccard-based multidimensional scaling. On average, thymus samples gave roughly 740,000 unique TCRB clonotypes, whereas blood samples gave around 84,000.

The sample was thymocytes. This clonotype originated in a girl in the first two years of life with a congenital heart defect. Donor details come from another sample of the same person, matched by shared clones. The V and J segments used are TRBV14 and TRBJ1-2; the D gene remains uncertain. The CDR3 is CASSQAEVDGYTF. The DNA is TGTGCCAGCAGCCAAGCGGAGGTAGATGGCTACACCTTC.